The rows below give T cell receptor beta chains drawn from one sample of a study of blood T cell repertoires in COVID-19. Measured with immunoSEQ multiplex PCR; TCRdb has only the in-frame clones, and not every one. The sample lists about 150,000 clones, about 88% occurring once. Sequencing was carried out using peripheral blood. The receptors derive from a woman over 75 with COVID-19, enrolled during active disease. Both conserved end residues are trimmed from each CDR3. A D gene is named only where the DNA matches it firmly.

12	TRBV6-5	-	ASRFAGPNQPQH
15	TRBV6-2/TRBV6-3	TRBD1	ASSSGQGLFSNQPQH
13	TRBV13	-	ASSAYGTGNSPLH
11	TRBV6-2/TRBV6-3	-	ASSYGRGQPQH
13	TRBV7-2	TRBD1	ASSSGQGGNSPLH
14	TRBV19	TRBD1	ASSRDRVTNTGELF
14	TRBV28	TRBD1	ASSPPGDRVRYIQY
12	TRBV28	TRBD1	ASSLTGGSPGYT
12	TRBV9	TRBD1	ASSVGTGTDTQY
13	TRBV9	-	ASSPRLSGSDTQY
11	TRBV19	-	ASRPPGNQPQH
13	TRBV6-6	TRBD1	ASRDRGRSEEKLF
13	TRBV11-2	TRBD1	ASSLDRGISSPLH
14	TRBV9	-	ASSVASSGVGETQY
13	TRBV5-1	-	ASSGSGAAGNTIY
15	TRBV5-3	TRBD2	ARSHIAGGLLLDTQY
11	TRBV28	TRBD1	ATLDRAGNTIY
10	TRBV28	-	ASTHPYNEQF
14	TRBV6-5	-	ASSSYGTRSYNEQF
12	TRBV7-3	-	ASSYETGPGELF
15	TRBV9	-	ASSVGGSMSSYNEQF
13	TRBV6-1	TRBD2	ASSEEGSGRETQY
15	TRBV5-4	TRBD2	ASSFGGVGSSYNEQF
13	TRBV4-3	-	ASSQATTRDYEQY
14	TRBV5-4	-	ASSLNGGRNNEKLF
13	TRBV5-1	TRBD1	ASSLDGQGNQPQH
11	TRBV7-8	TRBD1	ASSSGTVYEQY
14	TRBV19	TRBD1	ASSPLGQLPQETQY
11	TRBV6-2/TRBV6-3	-	ASSYDRLRPQH
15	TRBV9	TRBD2	ASSVDGGGRIYNEQF
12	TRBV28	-	ASKGARKHETQY
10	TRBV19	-	ASSTTSLEQF
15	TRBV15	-	ATSRELPAGTNYGYT
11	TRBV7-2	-	ASSSGLSYEQY
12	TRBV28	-	ASSTPGTLSEAF
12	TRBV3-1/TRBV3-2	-	ASSQEIPSYGYT